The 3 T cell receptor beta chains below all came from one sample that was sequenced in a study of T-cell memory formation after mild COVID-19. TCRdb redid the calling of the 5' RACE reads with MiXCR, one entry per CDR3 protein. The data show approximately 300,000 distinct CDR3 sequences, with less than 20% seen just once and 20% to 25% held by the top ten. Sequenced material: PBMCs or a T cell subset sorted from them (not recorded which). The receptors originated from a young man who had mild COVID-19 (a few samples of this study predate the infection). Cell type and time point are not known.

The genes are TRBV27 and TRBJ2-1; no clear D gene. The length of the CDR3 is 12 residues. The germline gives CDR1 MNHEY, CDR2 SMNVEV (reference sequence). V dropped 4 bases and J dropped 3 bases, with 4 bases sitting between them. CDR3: CASSWNYNEQFF. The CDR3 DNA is TGTGCCAGCAGTTGGAACTACAATGAGCAGTTCTTC.

In DNA form, the CDR3 reads TGTGCCAGCAGCCAATGGACTAGCGGGTCTTCCTACAATGAGCAGTTCTTC. This translates into CASSQWTSGSSYNEQFF. The chain recombines TRBV21-1 with TRBJ2-1; TRBD2, the D gene given by the table, was not confirmed from the DNA. TRBV21-1 is tagged as a pseudogene. This CDR3 has 17 residues.

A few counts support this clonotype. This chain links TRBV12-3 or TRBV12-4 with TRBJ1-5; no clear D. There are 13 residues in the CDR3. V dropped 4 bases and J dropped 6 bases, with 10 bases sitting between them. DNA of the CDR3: TGTGCCAGCAGTTCCCCCGACCTTCAGCCCCAGCATTTT. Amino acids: CASSSPDLQPQHF.